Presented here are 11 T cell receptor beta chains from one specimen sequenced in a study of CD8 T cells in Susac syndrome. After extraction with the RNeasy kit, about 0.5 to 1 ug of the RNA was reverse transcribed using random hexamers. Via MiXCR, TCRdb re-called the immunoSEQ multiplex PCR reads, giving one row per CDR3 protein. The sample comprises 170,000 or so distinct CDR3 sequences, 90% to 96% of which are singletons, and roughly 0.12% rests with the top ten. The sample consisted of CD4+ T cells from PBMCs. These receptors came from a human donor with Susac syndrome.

CDR3 sequence reads: CSVDRAGGYNEQFF. The CDR3 nucleotides are TGCAGCGTTGACAGAGCGGGAGGGTACAATGAGCAGTTCTTC. V usage is TRBV29-1 and J usage is TRBJ2-1; 10 bases align to TRBD2. CDR1 and CDR2 from the germline V gene are SQVTM and ANQGSEA. The junction had 3 bases not matched to a gene; V was cut back by 3 bases and J by 4 bases. There are 14 residues in the CDR3.

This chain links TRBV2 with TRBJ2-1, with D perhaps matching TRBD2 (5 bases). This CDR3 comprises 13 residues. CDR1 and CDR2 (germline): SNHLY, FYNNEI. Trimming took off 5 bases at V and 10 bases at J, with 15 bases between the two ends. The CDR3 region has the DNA TGTGCCAGCAGTTTAGCTAGCCCGGGGGAGCAGTTCTTC. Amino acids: CASSLASPGEQFF.

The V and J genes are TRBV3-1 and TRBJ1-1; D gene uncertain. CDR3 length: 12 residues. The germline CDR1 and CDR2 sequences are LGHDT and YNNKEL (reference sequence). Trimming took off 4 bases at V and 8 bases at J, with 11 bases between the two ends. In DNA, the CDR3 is TGTGCCAGCAGCCCCTCCTTTGCGGAAGCTTTCTTT. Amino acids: CASSPSFAEAFF.

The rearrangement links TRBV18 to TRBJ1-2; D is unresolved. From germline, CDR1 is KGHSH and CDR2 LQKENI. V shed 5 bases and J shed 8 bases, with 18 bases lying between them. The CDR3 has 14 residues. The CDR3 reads CASSVDSTSEGYTF. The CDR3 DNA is TGTGCCAGCTCAGTCGACTCGACGTCGGAAGGCTACACCTTC.

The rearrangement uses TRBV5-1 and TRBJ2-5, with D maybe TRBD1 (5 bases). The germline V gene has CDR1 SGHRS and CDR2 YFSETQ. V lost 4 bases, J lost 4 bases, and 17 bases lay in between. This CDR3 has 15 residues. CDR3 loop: CASSRDQGVGETQYF. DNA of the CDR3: TGCGCCAGCAGCAGAGATCAGGGTGTAGGAGAGACCCAGTACTTC.

The CDR3 is CASRGQGIQPQHF. The CDR3 nucleotides read TGTGCCAGCAGGGGACAGGGCATTCAGCCCCAGCATTTT. The chain has TRBV2 and TRBJ1-5; the match to TRBD1 covers 9 bases. From germline, CDR1 is SNHLY and CDR2 FYNNEI. V lost 6 bases to trimming and J lost 6 bases; unmatched junction nucleotides: 3. The CDR3 length is 13 residues. The complete variable domain, with remaining parts taken from reference TRBV2 and TRBJ1-5, reads EPEVTQTPSHQVTQMGQEVILRCVPISNHLYFYWYRQILGQKVEFLVSFYNNEISEKSEIFDDQFSVERPDGSNFTLKIRSTKLEDSAMYFCASRGQGIQPQHFGDGTRLSIL.

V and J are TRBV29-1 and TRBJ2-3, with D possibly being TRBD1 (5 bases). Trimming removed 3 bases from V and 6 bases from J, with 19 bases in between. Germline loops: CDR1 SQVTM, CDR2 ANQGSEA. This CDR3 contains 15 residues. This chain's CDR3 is CSVDGLGGAPDTQYF. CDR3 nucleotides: TGCAGCGTTGATGGGTTGGGTGGGGCGCCGGATACGCAGTATTTT.

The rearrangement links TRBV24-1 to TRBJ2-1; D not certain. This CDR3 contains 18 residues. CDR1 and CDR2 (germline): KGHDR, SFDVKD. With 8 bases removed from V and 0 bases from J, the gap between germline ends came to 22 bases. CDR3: CATTSSGWSASSYNEQFF. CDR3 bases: TGTGCCACCACATCCTCGGGCTGGTCGGCGAGCTCCTACAATGAGCAGTTCTTC.

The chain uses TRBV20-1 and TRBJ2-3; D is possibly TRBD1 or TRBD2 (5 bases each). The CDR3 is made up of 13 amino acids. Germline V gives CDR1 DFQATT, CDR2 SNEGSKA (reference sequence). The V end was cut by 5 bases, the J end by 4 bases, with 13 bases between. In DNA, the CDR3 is TGCAGTGCTCCCGGGACCACGTCAGATACGCAGTATTTT. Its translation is CSAPGTTSDTQYF.

CDR3 residues: CASSLTDGNEQFF. The DNA of the CDR3 is TGTGCCAGCAGTTTAACGGACGGGAATGAGCAGTTCTTC. This chain connects TRBV12-3 or TRBV12-4 to TRBJ2-1; D gene uncertain. The V end lost 2 bases, the J end lost 7 bases, and 9 bases lay between the germline ends. The CDR3 extends over 13 amino acids.

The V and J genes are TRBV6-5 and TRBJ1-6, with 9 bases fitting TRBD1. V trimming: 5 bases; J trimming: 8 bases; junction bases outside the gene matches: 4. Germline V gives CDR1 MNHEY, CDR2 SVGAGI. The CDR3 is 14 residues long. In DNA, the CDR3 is TGTGCCAGCAGTCCCTGGACAGGGGATTCACCCCTCCACTTT. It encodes CASSPWTGDSPLHF.